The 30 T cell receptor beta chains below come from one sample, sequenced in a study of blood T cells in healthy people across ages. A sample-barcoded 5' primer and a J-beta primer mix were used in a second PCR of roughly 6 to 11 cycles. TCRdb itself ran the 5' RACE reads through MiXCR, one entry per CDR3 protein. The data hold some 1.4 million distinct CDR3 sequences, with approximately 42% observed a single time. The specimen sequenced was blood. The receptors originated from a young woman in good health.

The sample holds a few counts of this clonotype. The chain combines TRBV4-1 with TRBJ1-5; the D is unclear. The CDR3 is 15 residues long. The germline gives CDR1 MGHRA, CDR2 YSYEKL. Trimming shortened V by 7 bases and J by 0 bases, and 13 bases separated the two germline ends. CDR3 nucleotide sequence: TGCGCCAGCACGCATACAGCCCATAGCAATCAGCCCCAGCATTTT. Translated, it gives CASTHTAHSNQPQHF.

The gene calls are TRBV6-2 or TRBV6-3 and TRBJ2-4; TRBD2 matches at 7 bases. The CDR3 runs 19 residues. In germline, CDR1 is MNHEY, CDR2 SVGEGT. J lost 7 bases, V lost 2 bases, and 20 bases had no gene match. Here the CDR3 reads CASSYRPLAERPGWNIQYF. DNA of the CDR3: TGTGCCAGCAGTTACCGGCCTCTAGCGGAGCGACCAGGGTGGAACATTCAGTACTTC.

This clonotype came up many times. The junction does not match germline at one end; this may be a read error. CDR3 protein: CASSLGQASYNEQFF. CDR3 nucleotides: TGTGCCAGCAGCTTAGGTCAGGCCTCCTACAATGAGCAGTTCTTC. This chain links TRBV5-1 with TRBJ2-1; D not resolved. CDR1 and CDR2 from the germline V gene are SGHRS and YFSETQ. This CDR3 contains 15 residues.

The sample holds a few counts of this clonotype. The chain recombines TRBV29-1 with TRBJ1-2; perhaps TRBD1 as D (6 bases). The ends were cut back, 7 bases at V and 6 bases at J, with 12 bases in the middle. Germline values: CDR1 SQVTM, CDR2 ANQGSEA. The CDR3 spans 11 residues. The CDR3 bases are TGCAGCGGCAGGGGTGGGGATGGCTACACCTTC. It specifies CSGRGGDGYTF. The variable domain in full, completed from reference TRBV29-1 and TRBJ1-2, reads SAVISQKPSRDICQRGTSLTIQCQVDSQVTMMFWYRQQPGQSLTLIATANQGSEATYESGFVIDKFPISRPNLTFSTLTVSNMSPEDSSIYLCSGRGGDGYTFGSGTRLTVV.

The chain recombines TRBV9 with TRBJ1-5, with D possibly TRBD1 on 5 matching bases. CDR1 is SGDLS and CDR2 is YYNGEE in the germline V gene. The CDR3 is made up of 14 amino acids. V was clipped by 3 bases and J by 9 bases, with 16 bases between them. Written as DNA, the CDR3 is TGTGCCAGCAGCGAGACAGAACTAATCTGGCCCCAGCATTTT. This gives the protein CASSETELIWPQHF.

The CDR3: CASSFGTGDELFF. The DNA for the CDR3 is TGTGCCAGCAGCTTCGGGACAGGCGACGAGCTGTTTTTT. The genes are TRBV7-8 and TRBJ2-2; TRBD1 aligns across 8 bases. Germline V CDR1 and CDR2: SGHVS, FQNEAQ. CDR3 size: 13 residues. Trimming at V came to 3 bases and at J to 11 bases, leaving 5 bases not matched to a gene.

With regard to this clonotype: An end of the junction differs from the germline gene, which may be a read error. CDR3 sequence: CATRRDFSGDLSSYEQYF. CDR3 bases: TGTGCCACCCGCAGAGATTTTTCGGGCGACTTAAGCTCCTACGAGCAGTACTTC. The chain joins TRBV15 to TRBJ2-7; D is undetermined. Germline-derived CDR1 and CDR2 are LNHNV and YYDKDF (reference sequence). There are 18 residues in the CDR3.

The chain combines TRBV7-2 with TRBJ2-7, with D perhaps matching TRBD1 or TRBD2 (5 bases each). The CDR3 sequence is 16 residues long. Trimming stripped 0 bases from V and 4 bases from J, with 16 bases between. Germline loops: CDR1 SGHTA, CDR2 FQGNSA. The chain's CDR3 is CASSLAGAGLGYEQYF. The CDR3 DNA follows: TGTGCCAGCAGCTTAGCCGGGGCAGGGTTGGGTTACGAGCAGTACTTC.

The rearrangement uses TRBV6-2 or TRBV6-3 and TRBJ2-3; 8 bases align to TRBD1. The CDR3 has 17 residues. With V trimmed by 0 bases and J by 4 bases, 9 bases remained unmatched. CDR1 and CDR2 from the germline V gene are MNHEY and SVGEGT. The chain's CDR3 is CASSYSDRDFDADTQYF. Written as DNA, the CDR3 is TGTGCCAGCAGTTACTCGGACAGGGATTTCGATGCAGATACGCAGTATTTT.

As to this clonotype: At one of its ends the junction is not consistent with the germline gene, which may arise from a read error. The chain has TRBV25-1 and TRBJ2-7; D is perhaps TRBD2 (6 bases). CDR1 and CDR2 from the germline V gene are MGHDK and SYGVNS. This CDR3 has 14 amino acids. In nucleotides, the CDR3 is TGTGCCAGCAGTGAATGGGGTAGCGGCTACGGGCAGTACTTC. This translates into CASSEWGSGYGQYF.

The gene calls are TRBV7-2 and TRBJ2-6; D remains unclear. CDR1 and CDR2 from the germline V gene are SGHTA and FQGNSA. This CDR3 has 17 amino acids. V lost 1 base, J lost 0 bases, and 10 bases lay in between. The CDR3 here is CASSLVVTSSGANVLTF. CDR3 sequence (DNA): TGTGCCAGCAGCTTAGTGGTCACAAGCTCTGGGGCCAACGTCCTGACTTTC.

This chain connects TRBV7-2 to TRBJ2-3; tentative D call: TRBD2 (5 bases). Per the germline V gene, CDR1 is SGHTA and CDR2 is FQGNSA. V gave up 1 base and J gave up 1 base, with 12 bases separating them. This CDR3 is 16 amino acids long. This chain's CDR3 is CASSLVGSTGTDTQYF. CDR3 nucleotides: TGTGCCAGCAGCTTAGTAGGGAGCACCGGCACAGATACGCAGTATTTT.

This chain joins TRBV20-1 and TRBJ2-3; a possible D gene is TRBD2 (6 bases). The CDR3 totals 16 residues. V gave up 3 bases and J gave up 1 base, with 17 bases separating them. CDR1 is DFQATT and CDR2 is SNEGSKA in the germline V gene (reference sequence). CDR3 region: CSASGRTERGTDTQYF. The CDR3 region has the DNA TGCAGTGCTAGTGGCCGGACGGAGCGGGGCACAGATACGCAGTATTTT.

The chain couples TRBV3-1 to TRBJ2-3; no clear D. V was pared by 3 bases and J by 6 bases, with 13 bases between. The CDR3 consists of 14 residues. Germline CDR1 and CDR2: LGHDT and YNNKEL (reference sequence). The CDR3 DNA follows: TGTGCCAGCAGCCATCGTACTGTTGGGGATACGCAGTATTTT. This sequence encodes CASSHRTVGDTQYF.

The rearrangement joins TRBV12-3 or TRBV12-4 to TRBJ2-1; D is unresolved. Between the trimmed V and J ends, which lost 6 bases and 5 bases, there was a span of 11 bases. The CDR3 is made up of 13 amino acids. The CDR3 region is CASSSPNDNEQFF. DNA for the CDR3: TGTGCCAGCAGCTCCCCTAATGACAATGAGCAGTTCTTC.

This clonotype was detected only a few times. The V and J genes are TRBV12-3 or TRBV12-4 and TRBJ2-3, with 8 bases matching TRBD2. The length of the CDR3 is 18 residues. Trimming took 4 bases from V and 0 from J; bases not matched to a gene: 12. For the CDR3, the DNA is TGTGCCAGCAGTTCGGGCTGGAGGTCGGGGGGGAGCACAGATACGCAGTATTTT. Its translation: CASSSGWRSGGSTDTQYF.

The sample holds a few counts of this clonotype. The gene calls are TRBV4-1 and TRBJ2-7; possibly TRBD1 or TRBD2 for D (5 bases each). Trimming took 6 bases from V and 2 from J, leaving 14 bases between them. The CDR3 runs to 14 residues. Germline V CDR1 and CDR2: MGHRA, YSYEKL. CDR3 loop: CASRRGDPPYEQYF. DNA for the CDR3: TGCGCCAGCAGACGTGGGGACCCTCCCTACGAGCAGTACTTC.

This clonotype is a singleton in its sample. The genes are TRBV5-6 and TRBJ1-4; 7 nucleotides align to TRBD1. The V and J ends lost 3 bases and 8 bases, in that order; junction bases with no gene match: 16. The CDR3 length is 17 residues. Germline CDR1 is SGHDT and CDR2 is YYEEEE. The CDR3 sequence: CASSSPLLGGAGEKLFF. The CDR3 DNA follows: TGTGCCAGCAGCTCGCCCCTGCTAGGGGGCGCAGGGGAAAAACTGTTTTTT.

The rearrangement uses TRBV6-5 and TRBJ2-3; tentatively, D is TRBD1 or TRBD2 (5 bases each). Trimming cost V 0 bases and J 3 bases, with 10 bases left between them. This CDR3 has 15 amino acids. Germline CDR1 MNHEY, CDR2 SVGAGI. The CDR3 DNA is TGTGCCAGCAGTTACTCGGGGACCAAAACAGATACGCAGTATTTT. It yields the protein CASSYSGTKTDTQYF.

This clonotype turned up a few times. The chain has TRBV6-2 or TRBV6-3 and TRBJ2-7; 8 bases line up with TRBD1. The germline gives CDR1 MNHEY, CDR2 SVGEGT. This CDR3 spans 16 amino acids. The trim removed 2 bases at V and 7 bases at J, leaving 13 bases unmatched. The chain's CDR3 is CASSYIGGDRSGEQYF. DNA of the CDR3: TGTGCCAGCAGTTACATCGGCGGGGACAGGTCTGGAGAGCAGTACTTC.

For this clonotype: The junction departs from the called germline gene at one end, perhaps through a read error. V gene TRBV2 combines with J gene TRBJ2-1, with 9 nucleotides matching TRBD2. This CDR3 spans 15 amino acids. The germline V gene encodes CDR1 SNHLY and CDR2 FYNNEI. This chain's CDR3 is CASSEGLAPYNEQFF. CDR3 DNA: TGTGCCAGCAGCGAAGGACTAGCGCCTTACAATGAGCAGTTCTTC.

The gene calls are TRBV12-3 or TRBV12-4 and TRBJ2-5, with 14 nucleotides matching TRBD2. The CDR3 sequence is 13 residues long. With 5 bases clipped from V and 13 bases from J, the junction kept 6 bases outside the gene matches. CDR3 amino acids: CASSVGTSGGRYF. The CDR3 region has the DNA TGTGCCAGCAGTGTCGGGACTAGCGGGGGACGGTACTTC.

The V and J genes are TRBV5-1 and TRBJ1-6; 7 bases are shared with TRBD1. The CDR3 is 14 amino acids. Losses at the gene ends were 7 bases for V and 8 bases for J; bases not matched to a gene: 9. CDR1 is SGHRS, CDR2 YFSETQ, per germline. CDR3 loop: CASCEGTDYSPLHF. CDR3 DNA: TGCGCCAGCTGCGAGGGGACAGATTATTCACCCCTCCACTTT.

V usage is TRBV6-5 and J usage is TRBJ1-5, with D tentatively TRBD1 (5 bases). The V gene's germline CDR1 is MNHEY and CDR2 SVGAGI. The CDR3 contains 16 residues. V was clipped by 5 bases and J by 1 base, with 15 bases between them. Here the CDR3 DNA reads TGTGCCAGCAGTCTCCTGGCGGGGGGGAGCAATCAGCCCCAGCATTTT. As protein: CASSLLAGGSNQPQHF.

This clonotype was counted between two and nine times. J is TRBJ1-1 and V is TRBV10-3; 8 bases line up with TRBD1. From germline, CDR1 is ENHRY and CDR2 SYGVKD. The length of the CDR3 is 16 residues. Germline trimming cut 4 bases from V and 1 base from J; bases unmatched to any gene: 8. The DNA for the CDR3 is TGTGCCATCAGTGCATCAGGGGGCGTAAGGAACACTGAAGCTTTCTTT. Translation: CAISASGGVRNTEAFF.

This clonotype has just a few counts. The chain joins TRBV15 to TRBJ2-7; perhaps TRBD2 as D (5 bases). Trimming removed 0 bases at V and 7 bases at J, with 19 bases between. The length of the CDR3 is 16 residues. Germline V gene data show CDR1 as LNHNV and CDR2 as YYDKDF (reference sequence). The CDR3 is CATSRDSASGTNEQYF. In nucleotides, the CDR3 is TGTGCCACCAGCAGAGATTCGGCGAGCGGAACCAATGAGCAGTACTTC. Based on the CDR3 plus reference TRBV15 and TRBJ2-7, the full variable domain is DAMVIQNPRYQVTQFGKPVTLSCSQTLNHNVMYWYQQKSSQAPKLLFHYYDKDFNNEADTPDNFQSRRPNTSFCFLDIRSPGLGDTAMYLCATSRDSASGTNEQYFGPGTRLTVT.

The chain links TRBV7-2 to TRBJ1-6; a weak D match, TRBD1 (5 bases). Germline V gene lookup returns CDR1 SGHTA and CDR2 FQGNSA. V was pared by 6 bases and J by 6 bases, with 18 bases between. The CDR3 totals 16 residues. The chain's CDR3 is CASSFSGLFSNSPLHF. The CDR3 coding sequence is TGTGCCAGCAGTTTCTCGGGACTATTTAGTAATTCACCCCTCCACTTT.

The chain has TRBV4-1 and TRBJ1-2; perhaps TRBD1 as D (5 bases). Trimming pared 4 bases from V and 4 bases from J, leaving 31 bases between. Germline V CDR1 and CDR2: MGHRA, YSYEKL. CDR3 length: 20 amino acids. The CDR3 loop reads CASSPGMTKTKKGVLYGYTF. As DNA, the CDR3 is TGCGCCAGCAGCCCCGGTATGACCAAGACAAAAAAAGGGGTCCTCTATGGCTACACCTTC.

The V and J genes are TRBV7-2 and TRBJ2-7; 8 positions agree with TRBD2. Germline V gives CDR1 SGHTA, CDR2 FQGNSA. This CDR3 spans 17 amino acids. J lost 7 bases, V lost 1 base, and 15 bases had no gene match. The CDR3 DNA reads TGTGCCAGCAGCTTAGTCGGTCTAGCGGGTTCCTCCAATGAGCAGTACTTC. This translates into CASSLVGLAGSSNEQYF.

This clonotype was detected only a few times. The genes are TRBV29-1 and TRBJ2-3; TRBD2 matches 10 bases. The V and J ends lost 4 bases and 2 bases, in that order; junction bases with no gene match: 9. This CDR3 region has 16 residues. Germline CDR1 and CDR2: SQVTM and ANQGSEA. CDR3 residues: CSVGGLAGAHTDTQYF. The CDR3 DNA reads TGCAGCGTTGGGGGGCTAGCGGGAGCACACACAGATACGCAGTATTTT.